Shown below are 2 T cell receptor beta chains from a single sample sequenced in a study of sequential checkpoint blockade in melanoma. Treatment in this sample: randomized to nivolumab then ipilimumab (arm A) or the reverse (arm B). This table comes from immunoSEQ multiplex PCR, and its TCRdb copy is limited to in-frame clones, with some not included. The table records about 27,000 clones, 75% to 80% of them present only once. The source material was CD8+ T cells sorted from blood (inferred from file names), sampled from a patient given nivolumab and ipilimumab in sequence. Receptor source: a human donor with melanoma.

The sample holds one count of this clone. The chain recombines TRBV5-6 with TRBJ2-3; no clear D gene. Trimming removed 5 bases at V and 4 bases at J, with 14 bases between. CDR1 SGHDT and CDR2 YYEEEE come from the germline V gene. The CDR3 contains 14 residues. DNA of the CDR3: TGTGCCAGCAGTTTTGAGCGTAATCCAGATACGCAGTATTTT. This translates into CASSFERNPDTQYF.

V is TRBV5-6 and J is TRBJ1-5; a weak D match, TRBD1 (6 bases). The CDR3 length is 14 residues. CDR1 is SGHDT and CDR2 is YYEEEE in the germline V gene. V shed 7 bases and J shed 6 bases, with 17 bases lying between them. The CDR3 here is CASRGAGVSQPQHF. The CDR3 DNA sequence: TGTGCCAGCCGAGGGGCAGGGGTGAGTCAGCCCCAGCATTTT.